The T cell receptor (beta chain) described here comes from a study of T cell clonality in common variable immunodeficiency. Study results and limitations: Common variable immunodeficiency TCR beta sequences reportedly had fewer deletions and N-nucleotide insertions. Shared TCRbeta clones were fewer between CVID subjects than controls.

The CDR3 is made up of 13 amino acids. The germline V gene encodes CDR1 SNHLY and CDR2 FYNNEI. Trimming left V 4 bases short and J 3 bases short, with 7 bases between. This table comes from immunoSEQ multiplex PCR, and its TCRdb copy is limited to in-frame clones, with some not included. Altogether fewer than 40,000 clones were found in the sample, and no singletons occur. This clone was detected only a few times. Its antigen remains unknown. The read terminates 3 residues before the CDR3 end, so the remaining end is supplied by the germline J gene. Most patients and controls had Caucasian heritage. No CVID subject was ill or on immunomodulatory drugs when sampled.

The TCR was taken from a human donor with common variable immunodeficiency. The source material was peripheral blood mononuclear cells. This chain links TRBV2 with TRBJ1-5; D gene uncertain. The sequenced part of the CDR3 DNA is TGTGCCAGCAGTGGAGGGCCCAATCAGCCC. Its translation is CASSGGPNQP. The full-length CDR3 reads as CASSGGPNQPQHF.